This note documents a single T cell receptor (beta chain) sequence. Its antigen is currently not known. The sample holds no much larger clone one base away, and base qualities are not on file. This sample was taken from a study of regulatory T cells in long-lasting Graves disease (dated by TCRdb to the early 2020s). For the wider study: Patients with newly diagnosed Graves' disease had been on antithyroid drugs for under 3 months. This study used TCR sequencing and RNA sequencing of peripheral blood to compare persistent Graves' disease patients against newly diagnosed Graves' disease patients. The study was registered as a clinical trial and conducted in China. TCR sequencing covered 13 persistent and around 20 newly diagnosed Graves' disease patients, some 33 samples in total. Overall study results and their limits: Sequencing and analysis were limited to the TCR beta chain. The authors acknowledged the small sample size as a limitation that may reduce accuracy. Patients with persistent disease shared more public clonotypes (about 3,000) than newly diagnosed patients did (about 1,000). Lower TCR Shannon entropy and fewer highly expanded clones were observed in persistent Graves' disease patients than in newly diagnosed patients, which suggested clonal expansion. Persistent disease showed preferential use of TRBV28, TRBJ1-2 and TRBJ2-5, whereas newly diagnosed disease favored TRBV20-1 and TRBJ2-1. Because the primary lesion, thyroid tissue, could not be accessed, the study looked at peripheral blood alone.

The library was obtained by multiplex PCR. Data came from an Illumina HiSeq 4000. To build TCR beta libraries, CDR3 regions were amplified by Arm-PCR using iRepertoire HTBI primers. PCR products were gel purified before sequencing. Concerning the study's data processing: Across samples, 55 to 80 TRBV and 13 to 15 TRBJ segments were identified and used for gene usage analysis of CDR3 amino acid clonotypes. Filtered high-quality paired reads were merged into contigs using COPE and FqMerger. Contigs were aligned with BLAST to IMGT TRBV, TRBD and TRBJ reference genes, and CDR3 was defined per IMGT. Highly expanded clones were defined as clonotypes with a frequency above 0.1%. Shannon entropy served as the measure of repertoire diversity, while the Gini coefficient captured V-J evenness. A clonotype was considered public if more than one individual shared it. TCRdb passed the public sequencing reads through fastp at Q25 and MiXCR, retaining productive beta sequences. Each entry merges the rows of one CDR3 protein and shows their most common DNA and genes. The V and J calls come from TCRdb's annotation, not from the publication. This sample holds 400,000 to 650,000 distinct CDR3 sequences; around 16% were observed only once. In total, the top ten clones hold around a quarter of the sample.

The CDR1 and CDR2 encoded by the germline V gene are SNHLY and FYNNEI. For this chain, trimming is 6 bases at the V end and 7 bases at the J end, and the number of junction bases without a gene match is 13. From the cysteine through the phenylalanine, the CDR3 covers 15 amino acids. The DNA shown is the 45-base CDR3, in frame from base 1. The label giving this sample's time point can be read as: newly diagnosed GD, antithyroid drugs for less than 3 months. For both TCR sequencing and RNA sequencing, RNA was extracted from PBMCs using TRIzol. The diagnosis of Graves' disease was made according to American Thyroid Association guidelines. The patients came from an endocrinology department in Xi'an, China. Each patient gave around 9 milliliters of peripheral blood, collected in an EDTA anticoagulant tube. Ficoll Paque Plus density gradient separation was used to isolate PBMCs, and no further T cell sorting was done. An Agilent 2100 Bioanalyzer and agarose gel were used to check RNA quality, while a NanoDrop 2000 measured RNA concentration.

These data also featured in a second study, about T cells in Graves' hyperthyroidism and ophthalmopathy. The second source states: Stable Graves' hyperthyroidism was defined as no progression to ophthalmopathy during 18 months of follow-up. Hyperthyroidism patients were aged 18 to 65 years and newly diagnosed, with disease duration of less than 2 months. The study excluded patients with uncontrolled infections, other autoimmune diseases, pregnancy or lactation. Diagnoses were established on the basis of clinical symptoms, serum thyroxine and TRAb, thyroid ultrasound, and orbital computed tomography. A first-round RT-PCR of the TCR CDR3 used the HTBI primer set with the Qiagen OneStep RT-PCR kit. Most expanded thyroid clonotypes (frequency above 0.001) were also detected in blood, a finding suggesting that blood repertoires may reflect thyroid immune responses. A model built on a 13 V-J signature distinguished ophthalmopathy from stable hyperthyroidism, reaching 87.88% sensitivity and around 81% specificity in cross-validation and 80%/75% in testing. In validation, the model predicted progression to ophthalmopathy with around 71% sensitivity and roughly 72% specificity, a median of 6.5 months before onset. A discovery cohort of about a hundred patients, roughly 40 with Graves' ophthalmopathy and about 58 with stable Graves' hyperthyroidism, was used to find distinguishing TCR V-J signatures. Prospective prediction of ophthalmopathy was tested in an independent validation cohort consisting of some 19 hyperthyroidism patients and 15 or so patients who later progressed to ophthalmopathy. The 100 or so discovery patients were randomly divided into training and test sets at a 7:3 ratio. Thyroid tissue and blood T-cell repertoires from about 6 Graves' hyperthyroidism patients were also compared in the study. Following sampling, methimazole starting at 30 mg daily was given to hyperthyroidism patients, and high-dose intravenous methylprednisolone was given to ophthalmopathy patients. Libraries were constructed in a second round of multiplex PCR, after which size selection and purification were carried out. Libraries were sequenced paired-end with 100 bp reads on an Illumina HiSeq2000. Raw data were processed with SOAPnuke, discarding reads with adapters, uncalled bases, mean Phred below 15, or no exact constant-primer or identifier match. COPE v1.2.5 was used to merge the high-quality paired reads, and each unique nucleotide sequence was defined as a clonotype. MiTCR v1.1 was used to align the clonotypes against IMGT TRBV, TRBD and TRBJ reference segments. Only V-J combinations with frequency above 0.0001, covering 99% to 99.2% of repertoires, were analysed. The TCS score was defined as the ratio of F50 (clonal expansion) to E x V (chaos), calculated using BLOSUM62-based TCRdist between CDR3 peptides within each V-J. Welch's t-statistics and random forest reduced 500 to 650 V-J features to 13, which were used in a naive Bayes classifier (R e1071). No statistical method was used to fix the sample size in advance, and group allocation was not hidden from the investigators. The paper reports TCR Vbeta CDR3 sequencing of about 140 peripheral blood samples: under 45 ophthalmopathy, fewer than 80 hyperthyroidism and around 17 progressor patients.

Sequencing was performed on peripheral blood mononuclear cells (PBMCs), taken at new diagnosis, from a patient treated with antithyroid drugs. The chain employs TRBV2 and TRBJ2-7, and 9 bases in between align with TRBD2. This clonotype was obtained from a woman between 40 and 65 years old with Graves disease. Donor details come from another sample of the same person, matched by shared clones. The CDR3 protein sequence reads: CASSEGLASYNEQYF. In nucleotide form, the sequence is TGTGCCAGCAGCGAGGGACTAGCCTCCTACAATGAGCAGTACTTC.